These 2 T cell receptor beta chains were all obtained from the same sample, sequenced in a study of shared clonotypes between healthy human individuals. Selected positively for CCR7 and CD45RO-negative, naive CD8 cells excluded terminally differentiated effector memory CD45RA+ cells. Profiling relied on immunoSEQ multiplex PCR, and the TCRdb table lists in-frame clones only, not all of them. The sample lists 2 million to 2.5 million clones, about 94% occurring once. What was sequenced was naive CD8+ T cells sorted from blood. The receptors stem from a man between 18 and 29 years old in good health.

The chain links TRBV6-5 to TRBJ2-2; tentative D call: TRBD2 (5 bases). CDR1 is MNHEY and CDR2 is SVGAGI in the germline V gene. With 0 bases removed from V and 7 bases from J, the gap between germline ends came to 15 bases. The CDR3 extends over 16 amino acids. CDR3: CASSYSMAGGNGELFF. CDR3 DNA sequence: TGTGCCAGCAGTTACTCGATGGCAGGAGGTAACGGGGAGCTGTTTTTT.

The chain joins TRBV30 to TRBJ2-3; TRBD2 matches at 8 bases. The CDR3 extends over 15 amino acids. V lost 0 bases to trimming and J lost 2 bases; unmatched junction nucleotides: 4. CDR1 is GTSNPN, CDR2 SVGIG, per germline (reference sequence). CDR3 region: CAWSVEAGVTDTQYF. Written as DNA, the CDR3 is TGTGCCTGGAGTGTGGAAGCGGGGGTCACAGATACGCAGTATTTT.